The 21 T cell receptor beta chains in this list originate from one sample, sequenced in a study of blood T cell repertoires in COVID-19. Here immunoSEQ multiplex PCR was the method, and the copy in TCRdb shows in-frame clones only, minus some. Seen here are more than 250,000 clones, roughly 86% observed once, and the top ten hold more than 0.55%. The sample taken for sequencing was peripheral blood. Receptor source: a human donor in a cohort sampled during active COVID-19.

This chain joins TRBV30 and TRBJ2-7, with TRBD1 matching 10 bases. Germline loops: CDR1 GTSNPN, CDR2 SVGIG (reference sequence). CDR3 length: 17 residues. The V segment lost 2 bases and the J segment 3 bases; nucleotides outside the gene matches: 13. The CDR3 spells CAWSSWGQGSLFYEQYF. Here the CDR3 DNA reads TGTGCCTGGAGTAGTTGGGGACAGGGGTCTCTCTTCTACGAGCAGTACTTC.

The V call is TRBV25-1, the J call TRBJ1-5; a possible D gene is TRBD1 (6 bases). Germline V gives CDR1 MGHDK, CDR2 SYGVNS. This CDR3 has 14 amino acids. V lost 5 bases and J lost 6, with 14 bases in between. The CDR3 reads CASSQTGYRQPQHF. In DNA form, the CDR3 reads TGTGCCAGCAGTCAGACAGGTTATCGTCAGCCCCAGCATTTT.

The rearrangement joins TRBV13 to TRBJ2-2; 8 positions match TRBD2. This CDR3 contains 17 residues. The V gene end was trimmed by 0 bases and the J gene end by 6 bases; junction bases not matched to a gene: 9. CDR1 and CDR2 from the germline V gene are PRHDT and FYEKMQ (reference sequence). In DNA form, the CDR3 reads TGTGCCAGCAGCTTAGGAGGGACTAGTACTTATTCCGGGGAGCTGTTTTTT. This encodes CASSLGGTSTYSGELFF.

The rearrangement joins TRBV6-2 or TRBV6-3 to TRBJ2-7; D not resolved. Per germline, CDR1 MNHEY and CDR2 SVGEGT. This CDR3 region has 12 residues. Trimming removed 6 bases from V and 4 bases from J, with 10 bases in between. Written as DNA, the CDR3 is TGTGCCAGCAGGTACGGGCCTTACGAGCAGTACTTC. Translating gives CASRYGPYEQYF.

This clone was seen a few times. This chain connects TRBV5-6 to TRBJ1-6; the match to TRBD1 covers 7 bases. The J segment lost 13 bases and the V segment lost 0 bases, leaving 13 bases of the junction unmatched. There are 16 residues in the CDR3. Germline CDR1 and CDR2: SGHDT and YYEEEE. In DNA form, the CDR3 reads TGTGCCAGCAGCTTGGAAAAGGTGACAGGGTACGGGCCCCTCCACTTT. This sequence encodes CASSLEKVTGYGPLHF.

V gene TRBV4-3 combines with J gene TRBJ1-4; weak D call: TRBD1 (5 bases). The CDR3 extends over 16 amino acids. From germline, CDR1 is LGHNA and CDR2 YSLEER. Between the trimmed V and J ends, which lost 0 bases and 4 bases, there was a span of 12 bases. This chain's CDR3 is CASSQESRTFNEKLFF. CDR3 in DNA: TGCGCCAGCAGCCAAGAGTCCCGGACATTTAATGAAAAACTGTTTTTT.

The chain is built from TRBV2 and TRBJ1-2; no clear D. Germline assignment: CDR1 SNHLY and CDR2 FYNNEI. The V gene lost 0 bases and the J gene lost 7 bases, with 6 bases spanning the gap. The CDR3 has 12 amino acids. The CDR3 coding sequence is TGTGCCAGCAGTGAAGCGCCTAGTGGCTACACCTTC. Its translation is CASSEAPSGYTF.

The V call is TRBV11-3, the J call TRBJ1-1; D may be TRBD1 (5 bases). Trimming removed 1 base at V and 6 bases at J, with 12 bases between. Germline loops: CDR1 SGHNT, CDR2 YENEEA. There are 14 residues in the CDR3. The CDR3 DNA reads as TGTGCCAGCAGCTTAGGGGGACGGGGGTCTGAAGCTTTCTTT. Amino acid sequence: CASSLGGRGSEAFF.

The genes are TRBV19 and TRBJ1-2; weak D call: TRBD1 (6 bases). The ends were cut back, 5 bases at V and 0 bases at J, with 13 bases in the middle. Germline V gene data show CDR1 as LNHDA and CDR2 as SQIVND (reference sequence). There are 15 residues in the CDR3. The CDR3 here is CASSPGTSPNYGYTF. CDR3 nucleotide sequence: TGTGCCAGTAGTCCAGGGACATCACCTAACTATGGCTACACCTTC.

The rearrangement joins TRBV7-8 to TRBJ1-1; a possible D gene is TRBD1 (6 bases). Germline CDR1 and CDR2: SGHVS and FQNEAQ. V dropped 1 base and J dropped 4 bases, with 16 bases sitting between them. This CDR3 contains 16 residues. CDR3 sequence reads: CASSLVTGRVATEAFF. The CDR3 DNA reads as TGTGCCAGCAGCTTAGTTACAGGGCGGGTGGCCACTGAAGCTTTCTTT.

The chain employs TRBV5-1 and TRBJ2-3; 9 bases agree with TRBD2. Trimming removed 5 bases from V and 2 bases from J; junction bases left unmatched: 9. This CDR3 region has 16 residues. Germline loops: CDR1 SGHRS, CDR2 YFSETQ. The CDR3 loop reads CASRPEAGGTTDTQYF. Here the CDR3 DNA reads TGCGCCAGCAGACCCGAAGCGGGAGGCACCACAGATACGCAGTATTTT.

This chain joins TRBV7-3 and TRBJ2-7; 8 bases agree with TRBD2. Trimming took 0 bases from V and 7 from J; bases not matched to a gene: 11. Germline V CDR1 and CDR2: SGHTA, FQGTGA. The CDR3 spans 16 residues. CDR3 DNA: TGTGCCAGCAGCTTAACGGCGATAGCGGGATCGGCTGAGCAGTACTTC. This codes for CASSLTAIAGSAEQYF.

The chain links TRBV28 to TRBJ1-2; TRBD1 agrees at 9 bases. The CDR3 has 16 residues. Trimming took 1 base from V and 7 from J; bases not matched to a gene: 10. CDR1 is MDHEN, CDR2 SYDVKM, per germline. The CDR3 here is CASSLSPPTGGGGYTF. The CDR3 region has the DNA TGTGCCAGCAGTTTATCCCCCCCCACAGGGGGCGGTGGCTACACCTTC.

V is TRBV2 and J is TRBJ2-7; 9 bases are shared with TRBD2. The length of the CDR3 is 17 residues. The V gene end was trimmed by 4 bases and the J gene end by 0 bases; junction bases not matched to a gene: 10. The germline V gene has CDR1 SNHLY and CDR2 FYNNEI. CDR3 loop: CASSVVLAGASSYEQYF. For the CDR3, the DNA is TGTGCCAGCAGTGTAGTATTAGCGGGAGCTAGCTCCTACGAGCAGTACTTC. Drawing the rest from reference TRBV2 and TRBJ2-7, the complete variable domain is EPEVTQTPSHQVTQMGQEVILRCVPISNHLYFYWYRQILGQKVEFLVSFYNNEISEKSEIFDDQFSVERPDGSNFTLKIRSTKLEDSAMYFCASSVVLAGASSYEQYFGPGTRLTVT.

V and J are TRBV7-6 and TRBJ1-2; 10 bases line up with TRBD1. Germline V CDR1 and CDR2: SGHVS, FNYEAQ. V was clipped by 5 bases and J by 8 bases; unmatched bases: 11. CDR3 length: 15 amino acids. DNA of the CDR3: TGTGCCAGCAGCCCACTGGGACAGGGGCCGGGGGGCTACACCTTC. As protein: CASSPLGQGPGGYTF. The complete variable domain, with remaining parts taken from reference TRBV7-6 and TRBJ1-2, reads GAGVSQSPRYKVTKRGQDVALRCDPISGHVSLYWYRQALGQGPEFLTYFNYEAQQDKSGLPNDRFSAERPEGSISTLTIQRTEQRDSAMYRCASSPLGQGPGGYTFGSGTRLTVV.

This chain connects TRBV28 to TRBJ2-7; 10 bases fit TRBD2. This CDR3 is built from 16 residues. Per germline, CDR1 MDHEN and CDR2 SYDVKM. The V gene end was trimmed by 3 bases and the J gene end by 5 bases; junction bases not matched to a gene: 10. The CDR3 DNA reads TGTGCCAGCAGTTTCCCTGCTAGCGGGGGCCTCCACGAGCAGTACTTC. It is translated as CASSFPASGGLHEQYF.

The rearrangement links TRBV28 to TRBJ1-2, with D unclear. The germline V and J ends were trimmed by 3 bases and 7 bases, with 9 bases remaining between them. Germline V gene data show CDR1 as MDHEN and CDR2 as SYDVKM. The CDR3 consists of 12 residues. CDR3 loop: CASSLRVFGYTF. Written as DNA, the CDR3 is TGTGCCAGCAGTTTGAGGGTTTTTGGCTACACCTTC.

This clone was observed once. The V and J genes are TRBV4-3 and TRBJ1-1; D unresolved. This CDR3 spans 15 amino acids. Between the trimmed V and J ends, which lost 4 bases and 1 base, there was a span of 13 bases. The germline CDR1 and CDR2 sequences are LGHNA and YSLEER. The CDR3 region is CASSPREGANTEAFF. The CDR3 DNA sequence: TGCGCCAGCAGCCCGAGGGAGGGTGCGAACACTGAAGCTTTCTTT.

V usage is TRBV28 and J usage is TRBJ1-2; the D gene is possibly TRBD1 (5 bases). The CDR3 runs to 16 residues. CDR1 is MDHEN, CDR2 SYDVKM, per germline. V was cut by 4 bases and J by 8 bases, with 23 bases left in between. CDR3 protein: CASSSDPIGRGYGYTF. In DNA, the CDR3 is TGTGCCAGCAGTTCCGACCCGATAGGGAGGGGATACGGCTACACCTTC.

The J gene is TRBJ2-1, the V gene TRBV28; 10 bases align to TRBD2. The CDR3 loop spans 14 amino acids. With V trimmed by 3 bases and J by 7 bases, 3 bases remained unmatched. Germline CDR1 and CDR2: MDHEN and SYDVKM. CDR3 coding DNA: TGTGCCAGCAGTTTTTTAGCGGGAGGAAATGAGCAGTTCTTC. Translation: CASSFLAGGNEQFF.

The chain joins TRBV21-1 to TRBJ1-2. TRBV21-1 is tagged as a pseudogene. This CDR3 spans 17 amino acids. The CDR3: CASSKADRGRAHNGYTF. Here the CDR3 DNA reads TGTGCCAGCAGCAAAGCGGATCGTGGGAGGGCCCACAATGGCTACACCTTC.